The 10 T cell receptor beta chains in this list originate from one sample, sequenced in a study of T cell responses to AZD1222 COVID-19 vaccine. Clones were read by immunoSEQ multiplex PCR, and TCRdb kept only the in-frame ones, dropping some. The sample shows 75,000 to 90,000 clones, 90% to 95% of them seen only once. The sequencing here drew on peripheral blood, taken on day 0 of AZD1222 vaccination. The receptors come from an adult in good health.

This clone is a singleton in its sample. CDR3 nucleotides: TGTGCCAGCAGTTTATCGGGTTCCACTAATGAAAAACTGTTTTTT. Residues: CASSLSGSTNEKLFF. The chain recombines TRBV27 with TRBJ1-4; D unresolved. V dropped 0 bases and J dropped 2 bases, with 7 bases sitting between them. Germline lookup yields CDR1 MNHEY and CDR2 SMNVEV (reference sequence). This CDR3 contains 15 residues.

In its sample, this clone was seen once. The chain uses TRBV24-1 and TRBJ1-6, with D maybe TRBD1 (5 bases). There are 14 residues in the CDR3. Trimming took 5 bases from V and 7 from J, leaving 11 bases between them. Germline V gene sequence: CDR1 KGHDR, CDR2 SFDVKD. The CDR3 loop reads CATSGDQPNSPLHF. DNA of the CDR3: TGTGCCACCAGTGGGGACCAACCAAATTCACCCCTCCACTTT.

The chain uses TRBV27 and TRBJ1-3; D is ambiguous. Germline CDR1 reads MNHEY; CDR2 reads SMNVEV (reference sequence). V was clipped by 3 bases and J by 0 bases, with 6 bases between them. This CDR3 has 14 residues. CDR3 protein: CASSFGSSGNTIYF. CDR3 nucleotides: TGTGCCAGCAGTTTCGGGTCCTCTGGAAACACCATATATTTT.

In this sample, this clone turned up once. The chain is built from TRBV2 and TRBJ2-5; 12 bases are shared with TRBD2. With V trimmed by 5 bases and J by 1 base, 5 bases remained unmatched. Germline V CDR1 and CDR2: SNHLY, FYNNEI. The CDR3 consists of 16 residues. CDR3 coding DNA: TGTGCCAGCAGTACCGGACTAGCGGGGCCCCAAGAGACCCAGTACTTC. It codes for CASSTGLAGPQETQYF.

The chain employs TRBV7-2 and TRBJ2-7; 10 bases map to TRBD1. The CDR3 length is 13 residues. J gave up 11 bases and V 0 bases, and 4 bases lay outside the gene matches. The germline CDR1 and CDR2 sequences are SGHTA and FQGNSA. CDR3 in amino acids: CASSLAGTGVKYF. CDR3 DNA sequence: TGTGCCAGCAGCTTAGCGGGGACAGGGGTAAAGTACTTC.

The chain carries TRBV28 and TRBJ1-5, with TRBD1 matching 7 bases. In germline, CDR1 is MDHEN, CDR2 SYDVKM. This CDR3 has 15 residues. V lost 5 bases to trimming and J lost 8 bases; unmatched junction nucleotides: 12. This chain's CDR3 is CASSPHQGVNEPQHF. The DNA of the CDR3 is TGTGCCAGCAGTCCCCATCAGGGGGTAAATGAGCCCCAGCATTTT. Drawing the rest from reference TRBV28 and TRBJ1-5, the complete variable domain is DVKVTQSSRYLVKRTGEKVFLECVQDMDHENMFWYRQDPGLGLRLIYFSYDVKMKEKGDIPEGYSVSREKKERFSLILESASTNQTSMYLCASSPHQGVNEPQHFGDGTRLSIL.

To note about this clone: The same CDR3 can be traced to other DNA sequences in this sample. The chain links TRBV9 to TRBJ1-1; unclear D gene. From germline, CDR1 is SGDLS and CDR2 YYNGEE. The CDR3 loop spans 14 amino acids. V lost 0 bases to trimming and J lost 1 base, with 7 bases between them. The CDR3 protein is CASSVVAGNTEAFF. CDR3 in DNA: TGTGCCAGCAGCGTAGTTGCTGGGAACACTGAAGCTTTCTTT.

With respect to this clone: Different DNA sequences within this sample yield the same CDR3. The chain carries TRBV6-5 and TRBJ1-6, with D unresolved. V dropped 7 bases and J dropped 9 bases, with 16 bases sitting between them. This CDR3 region has 14 residues. Per the germline V gene, CDR1 is MNHEY and CDR2 is SVGAGI. CDR3 residues: CASMPSRLGSPLHF. As DNA, the CDR3 is TGTGCCAGCATGCCGAGTCGGCTCGGTTCACCCCTCCACTTT.

This clone was recorded only once. V usage is TRBV7-2 and J usage is TRBJ2-7; 7 bases match TRBD1. This CDR3 region has 15 residues. Per germline, CDR1 SGHTA and CDR2 FQGNSA. V dropped 2 bases and J dropped 2; count of bases not matched to a gene: 6. CDR3 region: CASSLSPGGPYEQYF. In DNA, the CDR3 is TGTGCCAGCAGCTTATCGCCAGGGGGTCCCTACGAGCAGTACTTC.

The chain's CDR3 is CASSTWSEGADTQYF. CDR3 bases: TGTGCCAGCAGCACATGGAGCGAGGGCGCAGATACGCAGTATTTT. This rearrangement joins TRBV11-2 to TRBJ2-3; D is perhaps TRBD2 (5 bases). V lost 5 bases and J 4 bases, leaving 16 bases between the germline ends. CDR3 length: 15 amino acids. Germline CDR1 SGHAT, CDR2 FQNNGV.